This TCR beta chain is from a study of CD8+CD57+ T cells in acquired aplastic anemia. Study in general: Quantities of DNA derived from sorted CD4+ and CD8+ cells averaged around 3 ug.

Germline V CDR1 and CDR2: MNHNS, SASEGT. V was shortened by 3 bases and J by 8 bases, with 16 bases between the two germline ends. CDR3 length equals 14 residues. Regarding the study as a whole: The study identified 25 to 30 CD8+ CDR3 sequences shared by patients and controls.

Genomic DNA served as template for TCR beta VDJ and CDR3 profiling. Using its own MiXCR run on the reads, TCRdb lists one record per CDR3 protein. The sample holds 150,000 to 200,000 distinct CDR3 sequences, 35% to 55% seen once. This clonotype was observed a few times. Its target is not known. The rearrangement joins TRBV6-1 to TRBJ1-2, with D unresolved. This receptor was taken from a human donor in good health. Sample: sorted CD4+, CD8+, or CD8+CD57+ T cells (not recorded which) from PBMCs. The CDR3 coding sequence is TGTGCCAGCAGTGAGACGATGGAAGGGAAAGGCTACACCTTC. This sequence encodes CASSETMEGKGYTF.